There are many counts of the clone carrying this T cell receptor (beta chain). Its specificity is not known. The sample has other DNA sequences that encode this CDR3 too. TCRdb called clones again from the PCR reads with MiXCR. The repertoire has more than 40,000 clones, more than 3% of them found once; the top ten carry 9.5% to 10%. These data belong to a study of metastatic and nonmetastatic thyroid tumors. Study-level background: Samples came from malignant and benign thyroid patients, and repertoires were compared across blood and tumor or nodule tissue.

Study conclusions and caveats: The study reportedly found significantly higher TCR beta diversity in malignant thyroid tumors than benign nodules, in blood and tumor.

Treatment of any kind had been given to no patient before thyroid surgery. The CDR3 contains 13 residues. V was cut by 4 bases and J by 6 bases, with 13 bases left in between. Germline values: CDR1 DFQATT, CDR2 SNEGSKA (reference sequence). Sequenced input: blood. The receptor was derived from a female donor with papillary thyroid cancer or a benign thyroid nodule (not recorded which). Some clones in this sample may be carry-over from other donors' samples. The chain has TRBV20-1 and TRBJ2-1, with D perhaps given as TRBD1 or TRBD2 (5 bases each). Here the CDR3 DNA reads TGCAGTGCTACCCTTGGGGGTACCAATGAGCAGTTCTTC. It is translated as CSATLGGTNEQFF.